This TCR beta chain stems from a study of blood T cell repertoires in COVID-19. Here immunoSEQ multiplex PCR was the method, and the copy in TCRdb shows in-frame clones only, minus some. The repertoire consists of some 320,000 clones, with less than 85% occurring once and the leading ten covering over 1.5%. CDR3 length equals 15 residues. Germline V gives CDR1 KGHDR, CDR2 SFDVKD. Trimming pared 3 bases from V and 5 bases from J, leaving 15 bases between. The sequence was obtained from a young woman who had been exposed to COVID-19. The sample was PBMCs or T cells enriched from blood (not recorded which). The chain recombines TRBV24-1 with TRBJ2-5; possibly TRBD2 for D (5 bases). This CDR3 is CATSDTRGFWETQYF. The CDR3 DNA sequence: TGTGCCACCAGTGATACTCGGGGTTTCTGGGAGACCCAGTACTTC.